This TCR beta chain was captured in a study of CD8 T cells in ankylosing spondylitis. TCR beta libraries were made by quantitative 5'-RACE with molecular barcodes. TCRdb re-derived calls from the 5' RACE reads in MiXCR, one entry per CDR3 protein. The table includes 250,000 or so distinct CDR3 sequences, about a sixth detected once. This clonotype was detected a few times. The sequencing input was blood, either unsorted or a sorted T cell fraction (not recorded which). This TCR came from a male donor with ankylosing spondylitis or in good health (not recorded which).

CDR3 coding DNA: TGCGCCAGCAGCACCTCGGCCCCGAAGGTCGAGCAGTACTTC. Translation gives CASSTSAPKVEQYF. The chain has TRBV5-1 and TRBJ2-7; no definite D call. CDR3 length equals 14 residues. Germline-derived CDR1 and CDR2 are SGHRS and YFSETQ. V dropped 4 bases and J dropped 6 bases, with 17 bases sitting between them.